What follows are 30 T cell receptor beta chains derived from one specimen sequenced in a study of blood T cell repertoires in COVID-19. TCRdb's copy holds only in-frame clones and misses some; the assay was immunoSEQ multiplex PCR. The sample lists roughly 250,000 clones, roughly 85% seen once, with approximately 2% in the top ten. Material for sequencing was PBMCs or T cells enriched from blood (not recorded which). The receptors here all came from a woman aged 45-65 years who had recovered from COVID-19.

V gene TRBV28 combines with J gene TRBJ1-1; 10 nucleotides agree with TRBD1. This CDR3 has 17 residues. Per germline, CDR1 MDHEN and CDR2 SYDVKM. V gave up 0 bases and J gave up 5 bases; unmatched junction bases: 9. Here the CDR3 DNA reads TGTGCCAGCAGTTTATGGGGCCCCGGGACAGGGGTTACTGAAGCTTTCTTT. Translation: CASSLWGPGTGVTEAFF.

This clone was seen just once. The V gene is TRBV3-1 (or the pseudogene TRBV3-2), the J gene TRBJ2-7; 7 bases are a match to TRBD1. Germline CDR1 LGHDT, CDR2 YNNKEL (reference sequence). CDR3 size: 12 residues. Germline trimming cut 5 bases from V and 9 bases from J; bases unmatched to any gene: 7. The CDR3 region is CASSIKQGRQYF. CDR3 sequence (DNA): TGTGCCAGCAGCATTAAACAGGGGCGGCAGTACTTC.

V gene TRBV7-9 combines with J gene TRBJ2-3; 11 nucleotides align to TRBD2. This CDR3 has 15 amino acids. Looked up from germline, CDR1 is SEHNR and CDR2 is FQNEAQ (reference sequence). V was clipped by 5 bases and J by 4 bases; unmatched bases: 5. The CDR3 loop is CASSPRGLAADTQYF. CDR3 bases: TGTGCCAGCAGCCCCAGGGGACTAGCGGCAGATACGCAGTATTTT.

The chain uses TRBV29-1 and TRBJ2-1; tentatively, D is TRBD2 (6 bases). The germline gives CDR1 SQVTM, CDR2 ANQGSEA. The CDR3 is 12 residues long. The germline V and J ends were trimmed by 4 bases and 8 bases, with 12 bases remaining between them. This CDR3 is CSVVLGTYEQFF. Written as DNA, the CDR3 is TGCAGCGTTGTTCTGGGGACTTATGAGCAGTTCTTC.

The chain uses TRBV4-2 and TRBJ2-5; 8 bases align to TRBD2. Per germline, CDR1 LGHNA and CDR2 YNFKEQ. This CDR3 comprises 12 residues. V lost 11 bases to trimming and J lost 5 bases; unmatched junction nucleotides: 7. CDR3 residues: CASGGLGETQYF. The CDR3 bases are TGTGCCTCGGGAGGGCTCGGGGAGACCCAGTACTTC.

The chain has TRBV4-1 and TRBJ1-5, with unresolved D. This CDR3 comprises 16 residues. CDR1 is MGHRA and CDR2 is YSYEKL in the germline V gene. Trimming took off 4 bases at V and 7 bases at J, with 20 bases between the two ends. CDR3: CASSLAMASARQPQHF. The CDR3 DNA reads TGCGCCAGCAGCCTCGCCATGGCTAGCGCGCGGCAGCCCCAGCATTTT.

The chain carries TRBV10-3 and TRBJ2-4; 8 bases line up with TRBD2. The ends lost 3 bases at V and 0 bases at J; junction bases unmatched: 7. CDR3 length equals 17 residues. CDR1 and CDR2 from the germline V gene are ENHRY and SYGVKD. The CDR3 coding sequence is TGTGCCATCAGTGATTCCAGCGGGAGCCTAGCCAAAAACATTCAGTACTTC. This sequence encodes CAISDSSGSLAKNIQYF.

This rearrangement joins TRBV2 to TRBJ1-5, with TRBD1 matching 7 bases. Germline values: CDR1 SNHLY, CDR2 FYNNEI. Losses at the gene ends were 6 bases for V and 6 bases for J; bases not matched to a gene: 5. The CDR3 has 13 residues. This chain's CDR3 is CASRLGQLQPQHF. Here the CDR3 DNA reads TGTGCCAGCAGGTTGGGACAGCTTCAGCCCCAGCATTTT. The full variable domain, its missing parts supplied by reference TRBV2 and TRBJ1-5, is EPEVTQTPSHQVTQMGQEVILRCVPISNHLYFYWYRQILGQKVEFLVSFYNNEISEKSEIFDDQFSVERPDGSNFTLKIRSTKLEDSAMYFCASRLGQLQPQHFGDGTRLSIL.

The CDR3 here is CASWEIYGYTF. The DNA of the CDR3 is TGTGCCAGCTGGGAGATCTATGGCTACACCTTC. J is TRBJ1-2 and V is TRBV6-6; D is undetermined. Germline V lookup: CDR1 MNHNY, CDR2 SVGAGI (reference sequence). This CDR3 has 11 residues. The V end was cut by 8 bases, the J end by 4 bases, with 8 bases between.

This rearrangement joins TRBV24-1 to TRBJ2-2; a weak D match, TRBD2 (6 bases). Germline V gives CDR1 KGHDR, CDR2 SFDVKD. This CDR3 contains 15 residues. The germline V and J ends were trimmed by 2 bases and 7 bases, with 13 bases remaining between them. CDR3 in amino acids: CATSDSRLVIGELFF. The CDR3 DNA reads TGTGCCACCAGTGATTCCCGACTAGTAATCGGGGAGCTGTTTTTT.

The V gene is TRBV7-8, the J gene TRBJ2-7; 10 bases map to TRBD1. CDR3 size: 19 residues. Germline V gene data show CDR1 as SGHVS and CDR2 as FQNEAQ. Trimming removed 5 bases from V and 6 bases from J; junction bases left unmatched: 22. CDR3 nucleotides: TGTGCCAGCAGCGCAACCGGGACAGGGGCGAGGGGCGCCCCTCGCGAGCAGTACTTC. Its translation: CASSATGTGARGAPREQYF.

This rearrangement joins TRBV5-1 to TRBJ2-5; TRBD2 agrees at 7 bases. Germline loops: CDR1 SGHRS, CDR2 YFSETQ. V was pared by 0 bases and J by 5 bases, with 7 bases of the junction left unmatched. The CDR3 has 15 residues. CDR3 bases: TGCGCCAGCAGCTTGGCCGGGACTACATGGGAGACCCAGTACTTC. Its translation is CASSLAGTTWETQYF.

The chain couples TRBV5-8 to TRBJ1-3; maybe TRBD1 (6 bases). The germline gives CDR1 SGHTS, CDR2 YDEGEE. The V end was cut by 1 base, the J end by 2 bases, with 10 bases between. CDR3 length: 15 residues. The CDR3 protein is CASSLTRTAGNTIYF. DNA of the CDR3: TGTGCCAGCAGCTTGACCCGGACAGCTGGAAACACCATATATTTT.

This clone was recorded only once. J is TRBJ2-7 and V is TRBV29-1; D may be TRBD1 (6 bases). This CDR3 contains 15 residues. Trimming took off 0 bases at V and 6 bases at J, with 18 bases between the two ends. Germline V CDR1 and CDR2: SQVTM, ANQGSEA. The CDR3: CSVEDSRGYHSEQYF. The CDR3, as DNA: TGCAGCGTTGAAGATAGTAGGGGGTACCACTCCGAGCAGTACTTC.

The chain carries TRBV2 and TRBJ1-6, with TRBD1 identical over 8 bases. The CDR3 has 20 amino acids. Germline CDR1 is SNHLY and CDR2 is FYNNEI. Unmatched junction bases numbered 14, after V lost 0 bases and J lost 4 bases. CDR3 sequence: CASSEAIGSDRGRYNSPLHF. The CDR3, as DNA: TGTGCCAGCAGTGAAGCCATAGGGAGTGACAGGGGAAGATATAATTCACCCCTCCACTTT.

The chain is built from TRBV27 and TRBJ1-4, with a weak D call TRBD1 (6 bases). Germline V lookup: CDR1 MNHEY, CDR2 SMNVEV (reference sequence). Trimming took off 1 base at V and 5 bases at J, with 11 bases between the two ends. The CDR3 totals 15 residues. The CDR3 nucleotides read TGTGCCAGCAGTTTATACCGGACAGAGAATGAAAAACTGTTTTTT. Encoded protein: CASSLYRTENEKLFF. Looking up the rest from reference TRBV27 and TRBJ1-4 gives the full variable domain: EAQVTQNPRYLITVTGKKLTVTCSQNMNHEYMSWYRQDPGLGLRQIYYSMNVEVTDKGDVPEGYKVSRKEKRNFPLILESPSPNQTSLYFCASSLYRTENEKLFFGSGTQLSVL.

This rearrangement joins TRBV2 to TRBJ1-6; 8 nucleotides agree with TRBD1. The germline gives CDR1 SNHLY, CDR2 FYNNEI. The CDR3 is 15 amino acids. The J segment lost 5 bases and the V segment lost 7 bases, leaving 7 bases of the junction unmatched. As DNA, the CDR3 is TGTGCCAGCACCCAAGACAGGGGCCATAATTCACCCCTCCACTTT. Translated: CASTQDRGHNSPLHF.

The chain employs TRBV19 and TRBJ1-2; D gene ambiguous. Looked up from germline, CDR1 is LNHDA and CDR2 is SQIVND (reference sequence). V shed 7 bases and J shed 3 bases, with 9 bases lying between them. The CDR3 consists of 12 residues. The CDR3 DNA reads as TGTGCCAGTACCGGGAGTTACTATGGCTACACCTTC. Protein product: CASTGSYYGYTF.

The V gene is TRBV15, the J gene TRBJ2-7; 9 bases line up with TRBD2. Germline V gene lookup returns CDR1 LNHNV and CDR2 YYDKDF (reference sequence). This CDR3 is 16 amino acids long. V gave up 1 base and J gave up 3 bases; unmatched junction bases: 7. CDR3 in DNA: TGTGCCACCAGCAGAGCCCTAGCGGGATTCGGCTACGAGCAGTACTTC. Translating gives CATSRALAGFGYEQYF.

The chain recombines TRBV5-1 with TRBJ2-3; D ambiguous. CDR1 and CDR2 (germline): SGHRS, YFSETQ. This CDR3 region has 15 residues. The germline V and J ends were trimmed by 1 base and 2 bases, with 11 bases remaining between them. CDR3 coding DNA: TGCGCCAGCAGCTTGACTCTAACTTTCACAGATACGCAGTATTTT. Protein: CASSLTLTFTDTQYF.

This sequence joins TRBV28 and TRBJ2-3, with 8 bases aligning to TRBD1. Unmatched junction bases numbered 8, after V lost 5 bases and J lost 4 bases. This CDR3 region has 15 residues. Germline loops: CDR1 MDHEN, CDR2 SYDVKM. This chain's CDR3 is CASSPQQGVPDTQYF. CDR3 coding DNA: TGTGCCAGCAGTCCCCAACAGGGGGTACCAGATACGCAGTATTTT.

The genes are TRBV10-3 and TRBJ1-1; 10 bases agree with TRBD1. J gave up 3 bases and V 6 bases, and 4 bases lay outside the gene matches. The CDR3 has 14 amino acids. CDR1 and CDR2 (germline): ENHRY, SYGVKD. The DNA of the CDR3 is TGTGCCATCAGAGCCGGGACAGGGGACACTGAAGCTTTCTTT. The encoded protein is CAIRAGTGDTEAFF.

The rearrangement links TRBV7-9 to TRBJ2-5; perhaps TRBD2 as D (6 bases). CDR3 size: 14 residues. The V and J ends lost 0 bases and 5 bases respectively, with 10 bases between them. CDR1 and CDR2 (germline): SEHNR, FQNEAQ (reference sequence). CDR3 residues: CASSLAGRWETQYF. The CDR3, as DNA: TGTGCCAGCAGCTTAGCGGGGAGGTGGGAGACCCAGTACTTC.

The chain couples TRBV6-5 to TRBJ1-3; 10 nucleotides line up with TRBD1. V shed 5 bases, J shed 2 bases, and the junction held 3 bases outside the gene matches. This CDR3 is built from 15 residues. Germline V lookup: CDR1 MNHEY, CDR2 SVGAGI. The CDR3 DNA follows: TGTGCCAGCAGTCGGACAGGGGGGACTGGAAACACCATATATTTT. Its translation is CASSRTGGTGNTIYF.

Here the CDR3 reads CASSPLVAGANVLTF. The CDR3 DNA reads as TGTGCCAGCAGCCCCTTGGTAGCCGGGGCCAACGTCCTGACTTTC. The V gene is TRBV3-1 (or the pseudogene TRBV3-2), the J gene TRBJ2-6; D gene ambiguous. Trimming removed 4 bases from V and 4 bases from J, with 11 bases in between. CDR3 length: 15 amino acids. CDR1 and CDR2 (germline): LGHDT, YNNKEL (reference sequence).

The chain employs TRBV5-1 and TRBJ2-2, with TRBD2 matching over 12 bases. This CDR3 is 14 amino acids long. Trimming took 5 bases from V and 9 from J; bases not matched to a gene: 5. The germline gives CDR1 SGHRS, CDR2 YFSETQ. The CDR3 here is CASSPTSGSRELFF. The CDR3 DNA reads as TGCGCCAGCAGTCCGACTAGCGGGAGTCGGGAGCTGTTTTTT.

This clone was recorded a few times. The genes are TRBV7-3 and TRBJ2-1; 10 bases align to TRBD2. This CDR3 spans 14 amino acids. CDR1 and CDR2 (germline): SGHTA, FQGTGA. V was pared by 5 bases and J by 7 bases, with 5 bases of the junction left unmatched. The CDR3 sequence is CASSVGLAENEQFF. The CDR3 DNA follows: TGTGCCAGCAGCGTAGGACTAGCGGAGAATGAGCAGTTCTTC.

This chain joins TRBV25-1 and TRBJ1-2; TRBD1 agrees at 9 bases. The CDR3 contains 16 residues. The germline V gene has CDR1 MGHDK and CDR2 SYGVNS. V was clipped by 5 bases and J by 4 bases; unmatched bases: 11. Here the CDR3 reads CASSTTSTGQGYGYTF. DNA for the CDR3: TGTGCCAGCAGTACCACCTCCACGGGACAGGGCTATGGCTACACCTTC.

This clone was recorded a few times. The V call is TRBV7-2, the J call TRBJ2-7; 12 nucleotides agree with TRBD2. The CDR3 totals 14 residues. The V segment lost 7 bases and the J segment 4 bases; nucleotides outside the gene matches: 5. The germline gives CDR1 SGHTA, CDR2 FQGNSA. CDR3 residues: CASTALAGGYEQYF. The CDR3 nucleotides are TGTGCCAGCACCGCTCTAGCGGGAGGGTACGAGCAGTACTTC. The full variable domain, with the rest looked up from reference TRBV7-2 and TRBJ2-7, is GAGVSQSPSNKVTEKGKDVELRCDPISGHTALYWYRQSLGQGLEFLIYFQGNSAPDKSGLPSDRFSAERTGGSVSTLTIQRTQQEDSAVYLCASTALAGGYEQYFGPGTRLTVT.

The chain employs TRBV30 and TRBJ2-2; 7 bases are a match to TRBD2. With 1 base clipped from V and 8 bases from J, the junction kept 10 bases outside the gene matches. Germline V gene data show CDR1 as GTSNPN and CDR2 as SVGIG (reference sequence). The CDR3 contains 15 residues. CDR3 in amino acids: CAWSESGVVHGELFF. The CDR3 DNA is TGTGCCTGGAGTGAGAGCGGGGTCGTGCATGGGGAGCTGTTTTTT.